This T cell receptor beta chain was captured in a study of CD4 T cells in relation to SARS-CoV-2 and coronaviruses. Assay used: immunoSEQ multiplex PCR; TCRdb lists only in-frame clones, some missing. The sample carries tens of thousands of clones, approximately 83% recorded once. The V end lost 2 bases, the J end lost 2 bases, and 9 bases lay between the germline ends. CDR3 length equals 14 residues. Germline loops: CDR1 KGHSH, CDR2 LQKENI. Notes on the study in general: Around 60% of donors had memory CD4+ clonotypes crossrecognizing SARS-CoV-2 and common cold coronavirus spike.

Of note for this clone: The target antigen is unknown.

The V gene is TRBV18, the J gene TRBJ2-5; D call uncertain. Sequenced material: memory CD4+ T cells from PBMCs. The sequence was obtained from an adult with COVID-19. Written as DNA, the CDR3 is TGTGCCAGCTCACCAGAGGTCAGACAAGAGACCCAGTACTTC. This gives the protein CASSPEVRQETQYF. The variable domain in full, with the rest retrieved from reference TRBV18 and TRBJ2-5, is NAGVMQNPRHLVRRRGQEARLRCSPMKGHSHVYWYRQLPEEGLKFMVYLQKENIIDESGMPKERFSAEFPKEGPSILRIQQVVRGDSAAYFCASSPEVRQETQYFGPGTRLLVL.